This T cell receptor beta chain was retrieved from a study of blood T cell repertoires in COVID-19 (dated by TCRdb to about 2020). About the investigation overall: Samples covering the acute and convalescent phases of COVID-19 were provided by collaborators in the United States, Italy and Spain. Samples came from the ongoing ImmuneRACE study (first 160 participants) plus 1,254 subjects from 6 global collaborators. A freely available public database, intended as a resource for researchers studying the immune response to SARS-CoV-2, is where the repertoires were released. Deeply sampled blood TCRbeta repertoires from subjects exposed to, actively infected with, or recovered from COVID-19 were included in the dataset. Sample metadata almost always included a de-identified subject ID, COVID-19 status, age in years and sex. Where available, HLA class I and class II types were obtained from metadata supplied by the sample provider rather than from assay-based typing. The material from the prospective study consisted of cDNA or gDNA derived from T cells, B-cell-depleted T cells, or PBMCs. On the study overall, not on this receptor specifically: How much clinical and demographic metadata was included differed by source and by participant, and the metadata was provided uncurated.

From its cysteine to its phenylalanine, the CDR3 spans 13 amino acids. The read is trimmed to its CDR3 DNA, 39 bases read in frame from base 1. Trimming accounts for 6 bases at V and 4 bases at J, while the number of junction bases matched to no gene is 2. The sample holds one count of this clone. Its antigen remains undetermined. No base-level quality is on record; no much larger clone is a single base apart. Whole blood was collected in K2EDTA tubes by collaborating institutions according to the institutions' own protocols. For TCRbeta analysis, collaborators shipped samples in one of three forms: frozen whole blood, isolated PBMCs, or DNA extracted from either of those sample types. TCRbeta CDR3 regions were amplified from genomic DNA using the immunoSEQ Assay, a bias-controlled multiplex PCR. As for the authors' bioinformatics: Within the assay, amplification of reference gene primers was used to estimate how many nucleated cells each sample contained. To quantify the absolute abundance of each unique TCRbeta CDR3 rearrangement, sequence reads were collapsed and filtered. For each sample, productive Simpson clonality was calculated as the square root of Simpson's diversity index across productive rearrangements. Not all clones reach the TCRdb copy of this immuneACCESS table, which keeps in-frame sequences only. Checked studies attribute under half of the gap to unresolved V genes and leave the rest unexplained. From that table come the V and J calls and clone size; the DNA was used to work out D and trimming. A total of about 25,000 clones appear in this sample, around 87% of them only once. Of the sample, 8% to 9.5% is held by the ten largest clones.

This chain joins TRBV12-3 or TRBV12-4 to TRBJ2-3, with TRBD1 identical over 9 junction bases. Sequencing was performed on peripheral blood. This TCR was sampled from a man aged 45-60 years with active COVID-19. The CDR3 reads CASRDRGPDTQYF. DNA sequence: TGTGCCAGCAGGGACAGGGGCCCAGATACGCAGTATTTT.